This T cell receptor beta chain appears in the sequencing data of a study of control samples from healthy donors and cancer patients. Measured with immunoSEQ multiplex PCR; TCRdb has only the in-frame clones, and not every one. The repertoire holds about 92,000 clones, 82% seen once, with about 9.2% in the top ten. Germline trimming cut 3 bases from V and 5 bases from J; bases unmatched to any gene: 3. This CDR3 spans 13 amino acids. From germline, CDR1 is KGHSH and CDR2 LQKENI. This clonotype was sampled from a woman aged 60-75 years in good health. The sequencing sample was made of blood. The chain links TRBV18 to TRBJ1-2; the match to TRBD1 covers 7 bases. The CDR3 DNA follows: TGTGCCAGCTCACCCGACAGGGATTATGGCTACACCTTC. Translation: CASSPDRDYGYTF.